This T cell receptor (beta chain) was found in a study of blood T cell repertoires in COVID-19. V dropped 2 bases and J dropped 3; count of bases not matched to a gene: 5. Germline V gene lookup returns CDR1 KGHSH and CDR2 LQKENI. The CDR3 runs 15 residues. Measured with immunoSEQ multiplex PCR; TCRdb has only the in-frame clones, and not every one. The sample records about 220,000 clones, roughly 80% being singletons. The sequencing sample was made of PBMCs or T cells enriched from blood (not recorded which). This TCR derives from a middle-aged woman with acute COVID-19. The rearrangement links TRBV18 to TRBJ2-7; 9 nucleotides line up with TRBD1. This chain's CDR3 is CASSPSTGQGYEQYF. DNA for the CDR3: TGTGCCAGCTCACCATCGACGGGACAGGGCTACGAGCAGTACTTC.